This TCR beta chain was observed in a study of tumor and adjacent non-tumor tissue in lung cancer. Study at large: Millions of productive TCRbeta reads were obtained per sample on average. General study results and limits: Compared with tumor, normal lung showed significantly lower TCR diversity.

Worth noting for this clonotype: Its specificity is unknown.

The library came from three nested PCR rounds adapted from ARM-PCR protocols. TCRdb re-called the multiplex PCR reads through MiXCR, storing one row per CDR3 protein. Here the sample spans about 79,000 distinct CDR3 sequences, approximately 72% being singletons. The CDR3 has 14 amino acids. Germline V gene sequence: CDR1 DFQATT, CDR2 SNEGSKA (reference sequence). V shed 6 bases and J shed 4 bases, with 15 bases lying between them. RNA was extracted from bulk tissue without any cell sorting. The chain couples TRBV20-1 to TRBJ2-2; TRBD1 or TRBD2 may be the D gene (6 bases each). The source of this sequence is a woman aged 40-49 years with non-small cell lung cancer. Sequenced sample: lung tumor tissue. The CDR3 DNA follows: TGCAGTGCGGTGAGAGGGGGGACCACCGGGGAGCTGTTTTTT. Translation: CSAVRGGTTGELFF.